This is a list of T cell receptor beta chains from one sample in a study of PD-L1 blockade in urothelial cancer. Using immunoSEQ multiplex PCR, the repertoire was profiled, and TCRdb retains in-frame clones only, with some absent. The table has roughly 25,000 clones, 82% seen once. The specimen comprised PBMCs, sampled around atezolizumab (anti-PD-L1) treatment. These receptors all stem from a man between 65 and 79 years old with urothelial cancer. The CDR3 runs from the conserved cysteine through the conserved F or W. A D gene is named only where the DNA matches it firmly. Size tells how often a clone was seen (once, few, many) or the class of an expanded clone, and some rows leave it out.

clone_size,d_call,v_call,j_call,cdr3_nt,cdr3_aa
-,-,TRBV18,TRBJ2-1,TGTGCCAGCTCGCCCGGACAGTTCAATGAGCAGTTCTTC,CASSPGQFNEQFF
once,TRBD1,TRBV19,TRBJ1-5,TGTGCCAGTAGTCCGACAGGGATGAAGATGCCCCAGCATTTT,CASSPTGMKMPQHF
-,-,TRBV5-1,TRBJ1-1,TGCGCCAGCCAGGGAGGCACTGAAGCTTTCTTT,CASQGGTEAFF
-,TRBD2,TRBV2,TRBJ2-1,TGTGCCAGCAGTGAAAGGAGCGGGAGTAACTACAATGAGCAGTTCTTC,CASSERSGSNYNEQFF
-,TRBD1,TRBV18,TRBJ1-4,TGTGCCAGCTCCCCAACCGGGACAGGGAGTGAAAAACTGTTTTTT,CASSPTGTGSEKLFF
once,-,TRBV4-1,TRBJ2-1,TGCGCCAGCAGCACTCGACAGGACGATGAGCAGTTCTTC,CASSTRQDDEQFF
once,-,TRBV28,TRBJ2-2,TGTGCCAGCAGTTTAGGAGTAGCAACGGTGAACACCGGGGAGCTGTTTTTT,CASSLGVATVNTGELFF
-,-,TRBV2,TRBJ1-3,TGTGCCAGCAGTGGGGACACCGCCTCTGGAAACACCATATATTTT,CASSGDTASGNTIYF
-,-,TRBV19,TRBJ2-1,TGTGCCAGTAGTATCCCCGGGAGCACCTACAATGAGCAGTTCTTC,CASSIPGSTYNEQFF
once,TRBD2,TRBV6-6,TRBJ2-7,TGTGCCAGCAGTTCAATGACTAGCGGGAGCTACGAGCAGTACTTC,CASSSMTSGSYEQYF
-,TRBD2,TRBV9,TRBJ2-2,TGTGCCAGCAGCGGGACTAGCGGTCACACCGGGGAGCTGTTTTTT,CASSGTSGHTGELFF
-,-,TRBV5-4,TRBJ2-3,TGTGCCAGCAGCTTTATCGGGGATACGCAGTATTTT,CASSFIGDTQYF
-,TRBD1,TRBV9,TRBJ1-1,TGTGCCAGCAGCCTGGGACAGGGCACGAACACTGAAGCTTTCTTT,CASSLGQGTNTEAFF
once,-,TRBV11-1,TRBJ1-5,TGTGCCAGCAGCCCCTTATCCCTCCTCGCCCAGCATTTT,CASSPLSLLAQHF
-,TRBD1,TRBV4-3,TRBJ2-1,TGCGCCAGCAGCCAAAAGACAGGGGGCGGGTACAATGAGCAGTTCTTC,CASSQKTGGGYNEQFF
-,-,TRBV20-1,TRBJ2-3,TGCAGTGTGGGGCCTTCAGATACGCAGTATTTT,CSVGPSDTQYF
-,TRBD1,TRBV6-5,TRBJ2-4,TGTGCCAGCAGTTTGGGACAGGGGTCGTTCATTCAGTACTTC,CASSLGQGSFIQYF
-,TRBD2,TRBV27,TRBJ2-5,TGTGCCAGCAGTTCCTCGGGACTAGCCTTGGTAGAGACCCAGTACTTC,CASSSSGLALVETQYF
-,-,TRBV28,TRBJ1-1,TGTGCCAGCACCTCACCACAGGGCTTGAACACTGAAGCTTTCTTT,CASTSPQGLNTEAFF
-,-,TRBV9,TRBJ2-1,TGTGCCAGCAGCGAGTGGGGTGTTGCGGGGCCATTTAACGAGCAGTTCTTC,CASSEWGVAGPFNEQFF
-,-,TRBV6-4,TRBJ2-1,TGTGCCAGCAGTGAAATGGGAGAGATGAATAGGGAGCAGTTCTTC,CASSEMGEMNREQFF
-,-,TRBV6-5,TRBJ2-2,TGTGCCAGTAATAAAAACAGGGAGGGCACCGGGGAGCTGTTTTTT,CASNKNREGTGELFF
-,-,TRBV4-1,TRBJ1-5,TGCGCCAGCAGCCCTGACAGAAATCAGCCCCAGCATTTT,CASSPDRNQPQHF
-,TRBD1,TRBV5-6,TRBJ2-7,TGTGCCAGCAGCTCAGTTACCGGGACAGACTACGAGCAGTACTTC,CASSSVTGTDYEQYF
-,-,TRBV27,TRBJ2-1,TGTGCCAGCAGTTCGCTACAGACCTACAATGAGCAGTTCTTC,CASSSLQTYNEQFF
-,-,TRBV11-3,TRBJ2-7,TGTGCCAGCAGCTTTGCCAGCGCCGAGCAGTACTTC,CASSFASAEQYF
once,-,TRBV5-1,TRBJ2-1,TGCGCCAGCAGCTCGCTAGCTACTCGCAATGAGCAGTTCTTC,CASSSLATRNEQFF